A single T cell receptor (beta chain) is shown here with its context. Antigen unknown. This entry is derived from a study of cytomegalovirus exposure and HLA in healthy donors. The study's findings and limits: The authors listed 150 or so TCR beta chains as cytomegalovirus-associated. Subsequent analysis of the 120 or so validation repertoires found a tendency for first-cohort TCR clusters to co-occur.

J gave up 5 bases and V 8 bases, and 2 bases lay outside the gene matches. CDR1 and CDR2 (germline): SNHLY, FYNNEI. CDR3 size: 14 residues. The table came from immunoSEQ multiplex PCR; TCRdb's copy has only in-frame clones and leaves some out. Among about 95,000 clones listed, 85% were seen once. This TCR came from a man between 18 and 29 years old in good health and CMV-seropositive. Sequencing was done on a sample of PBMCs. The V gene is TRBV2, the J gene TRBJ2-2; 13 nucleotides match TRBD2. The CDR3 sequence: CASQGLAGTGELFF. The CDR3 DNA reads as TGTGCCAGCCAGGGACTAGCGGGAACCGGGGAGCTGTTTTTT.